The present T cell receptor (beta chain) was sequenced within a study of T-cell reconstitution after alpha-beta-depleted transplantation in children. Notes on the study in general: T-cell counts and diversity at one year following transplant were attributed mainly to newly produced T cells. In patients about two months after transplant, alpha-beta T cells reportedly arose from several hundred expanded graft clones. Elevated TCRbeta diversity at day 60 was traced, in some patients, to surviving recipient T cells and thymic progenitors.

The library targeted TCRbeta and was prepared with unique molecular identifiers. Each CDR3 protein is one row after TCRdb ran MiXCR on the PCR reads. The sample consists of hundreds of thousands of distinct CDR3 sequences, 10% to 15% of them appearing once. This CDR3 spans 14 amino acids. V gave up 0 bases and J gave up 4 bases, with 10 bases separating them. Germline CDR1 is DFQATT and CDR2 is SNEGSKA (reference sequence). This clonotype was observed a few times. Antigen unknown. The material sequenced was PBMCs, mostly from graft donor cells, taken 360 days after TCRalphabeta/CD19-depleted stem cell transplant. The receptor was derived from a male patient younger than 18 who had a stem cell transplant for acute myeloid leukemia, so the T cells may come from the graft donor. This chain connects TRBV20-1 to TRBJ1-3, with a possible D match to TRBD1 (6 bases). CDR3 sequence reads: CSARDWTDGNTIYF. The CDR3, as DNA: TGCAGTGCTAGAGATTGGACAGACGGAAACACCATATATTTT.